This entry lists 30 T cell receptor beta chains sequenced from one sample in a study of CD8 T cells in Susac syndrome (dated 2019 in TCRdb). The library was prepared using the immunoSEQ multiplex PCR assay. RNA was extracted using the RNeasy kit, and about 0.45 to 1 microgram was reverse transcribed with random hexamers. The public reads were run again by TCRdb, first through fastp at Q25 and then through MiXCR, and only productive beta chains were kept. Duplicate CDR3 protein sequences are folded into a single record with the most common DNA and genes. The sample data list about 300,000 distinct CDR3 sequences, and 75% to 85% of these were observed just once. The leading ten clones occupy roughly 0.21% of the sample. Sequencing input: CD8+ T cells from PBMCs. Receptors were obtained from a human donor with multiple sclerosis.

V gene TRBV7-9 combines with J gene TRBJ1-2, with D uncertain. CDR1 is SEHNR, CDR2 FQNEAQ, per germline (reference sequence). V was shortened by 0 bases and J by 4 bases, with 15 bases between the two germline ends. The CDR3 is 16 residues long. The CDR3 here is CASSLAVPGASYGYTF. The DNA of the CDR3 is TGTGCCAGCAGCTTAGCGGTTCCTGGAGCGAGCTATGGCTACACCTTC. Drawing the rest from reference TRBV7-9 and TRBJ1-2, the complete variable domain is DTGVSQNPRHKITKRGQNVTFRCDPISEHNRLYWYRQTLGQGPEFLTYFQNEAQLEKSRLLSDRFSAERPKGSFSTLEIQRTEQGDSAMYLCASSLAVPGASYGYTFGSGTRLTVV.

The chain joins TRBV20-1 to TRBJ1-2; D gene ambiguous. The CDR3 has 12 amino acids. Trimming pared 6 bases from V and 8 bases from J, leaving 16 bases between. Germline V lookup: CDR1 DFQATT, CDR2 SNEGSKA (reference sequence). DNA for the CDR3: TGCAGTGCCAGACCTAGACTGGGGGGCTACACCTTC. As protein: CSARPRLGGYTF.

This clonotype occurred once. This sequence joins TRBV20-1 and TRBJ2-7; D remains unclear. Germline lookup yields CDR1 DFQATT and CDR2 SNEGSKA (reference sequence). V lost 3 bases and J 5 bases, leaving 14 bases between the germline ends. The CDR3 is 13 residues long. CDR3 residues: CSASRPAGDEQYF. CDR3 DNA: TGCAGTGCTAGTCGCCCGGCCGGAGACGAGCAGTACTTC.

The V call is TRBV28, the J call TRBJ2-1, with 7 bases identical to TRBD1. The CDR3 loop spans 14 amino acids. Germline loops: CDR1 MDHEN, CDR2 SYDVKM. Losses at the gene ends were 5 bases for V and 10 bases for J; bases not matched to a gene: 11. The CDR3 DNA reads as TGTGCCAGCAGTCGTTCGGGGATAGGGGGCGAGCAGTTCTTC. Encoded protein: CASSRSGIGGEQFF. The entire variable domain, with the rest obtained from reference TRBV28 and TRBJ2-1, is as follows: DVKVTQSSRYLVKRTGEKVFLECVQDMDHENMFWYRQDPGLGLRLIYFSYDVKMKEKGDIPEGYSVSREKKERFSLILESASTNQTSMYLCASSRSGIGGEQFFGPGTRLTVL.

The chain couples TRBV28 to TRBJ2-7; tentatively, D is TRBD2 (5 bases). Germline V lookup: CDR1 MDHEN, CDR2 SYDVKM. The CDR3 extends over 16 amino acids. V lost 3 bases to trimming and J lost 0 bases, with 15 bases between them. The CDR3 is CASSLSFEGRSYEQYF. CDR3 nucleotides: TGTGCCAGCAGTTTGTCGTTCGAGGGCCGCTCCTACGAGCAGTACTTC. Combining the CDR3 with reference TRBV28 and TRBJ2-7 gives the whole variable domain DVKVTQSSRYLVKRTGEKVFLECVQDMDHENMFWYRQDPGLGLRLIYFSYDVKMKEKGDIPEGYSVSREKKERFSLILESASTNQTSMYLCASSLSFEGRSYEQYFGPGTRLTVT.

The CDR3 here is CSAGTSEDEQFF. The CDR3 nucleotides read TGCAGCGCTGGGACTAGCGAGGATGAGCAGTTCTTC. The rearrangement uses TRBV29-1 and TRBJ2-1; 10 positions agree with TRBD2. This CDR3 is built from 12 residues. V shed 7 bases, J shed 8 bases, and the junction held 5 bases outside the gene matches. Germline V gene sequence: CDR1 SQVTM, CDR2 ANQGSEA.

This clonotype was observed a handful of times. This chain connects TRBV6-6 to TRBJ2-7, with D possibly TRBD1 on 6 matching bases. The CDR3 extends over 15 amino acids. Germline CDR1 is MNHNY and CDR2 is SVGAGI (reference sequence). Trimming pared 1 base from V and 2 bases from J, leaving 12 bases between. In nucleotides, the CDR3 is TGTGCCAGCAGTTACTTCTGGGACACAACCTACGAGCAGTACTTC. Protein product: CASSYFWDTTYEQYF.

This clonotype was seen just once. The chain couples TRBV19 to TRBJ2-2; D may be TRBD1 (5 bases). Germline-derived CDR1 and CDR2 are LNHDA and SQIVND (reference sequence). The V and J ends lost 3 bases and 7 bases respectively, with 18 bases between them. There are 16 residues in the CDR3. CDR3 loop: CASSIGHLIMFGELFF. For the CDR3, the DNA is TGTGCCAGTAGTATTGGACACTTAATAATGTTCGGGGAGCTGTTTTTT.

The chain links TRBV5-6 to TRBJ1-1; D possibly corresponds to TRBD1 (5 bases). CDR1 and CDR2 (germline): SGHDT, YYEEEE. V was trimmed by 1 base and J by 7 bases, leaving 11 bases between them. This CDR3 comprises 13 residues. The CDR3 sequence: CASSLLAGHEAFF. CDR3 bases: TGTGCCAGCAGCTTGTTAGCAGGGCATGAAGCTTTCTTT.

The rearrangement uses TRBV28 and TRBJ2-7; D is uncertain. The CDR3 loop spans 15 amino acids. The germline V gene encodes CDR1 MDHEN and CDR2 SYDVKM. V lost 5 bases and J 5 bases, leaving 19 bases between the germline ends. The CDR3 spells CASSPLVEGHDEQYF. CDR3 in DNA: TGTGCCAGCAGTCCTCTGGTTGAAGGGCACGACGAGCAGTACTTC.

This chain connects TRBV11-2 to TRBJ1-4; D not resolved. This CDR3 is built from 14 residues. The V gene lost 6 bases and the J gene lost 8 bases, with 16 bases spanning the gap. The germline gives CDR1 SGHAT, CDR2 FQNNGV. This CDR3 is CASRSWGEHEKLFF. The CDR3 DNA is TGTGCCAGCAGATCATGGGGAGAGCACGAAAAACTGTTTTTT.

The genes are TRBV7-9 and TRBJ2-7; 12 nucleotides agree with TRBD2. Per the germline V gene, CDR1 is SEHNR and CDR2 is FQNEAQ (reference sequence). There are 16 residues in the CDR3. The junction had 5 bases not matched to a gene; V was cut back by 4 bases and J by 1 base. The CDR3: CASSSGLAGISYEQYF. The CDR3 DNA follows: TGTGCCAGCAGCTCTGGACTAGCGGGAATATCCTACGAGCAGTACTTC.

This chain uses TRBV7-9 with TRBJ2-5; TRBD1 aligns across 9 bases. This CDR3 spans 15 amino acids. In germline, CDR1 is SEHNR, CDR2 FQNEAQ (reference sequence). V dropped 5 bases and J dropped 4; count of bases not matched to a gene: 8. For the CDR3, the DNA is TGTGCCAGCAGCCCGGGACAGGGAGGTAGAGAGACCCAGTACTTC. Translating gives CASSPGQGGRETQYF.

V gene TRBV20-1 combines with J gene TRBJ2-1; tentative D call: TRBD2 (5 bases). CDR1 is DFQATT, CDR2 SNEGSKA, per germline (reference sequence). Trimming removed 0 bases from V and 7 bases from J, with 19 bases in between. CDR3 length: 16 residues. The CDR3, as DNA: TGCAGTGCTAGAGATGGAGGAGCGAGAGGTGTGAATGAGCAGTTCTTC. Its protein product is CSARDGGARGVNEQFF.

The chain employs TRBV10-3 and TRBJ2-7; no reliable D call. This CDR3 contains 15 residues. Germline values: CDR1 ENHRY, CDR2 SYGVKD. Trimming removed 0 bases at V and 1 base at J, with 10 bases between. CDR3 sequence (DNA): TGTGCCATCAGTGAGTCGAATTCAGTTTCCTACGAGCAGTACTTC. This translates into CAISESNSVSYEQYF.

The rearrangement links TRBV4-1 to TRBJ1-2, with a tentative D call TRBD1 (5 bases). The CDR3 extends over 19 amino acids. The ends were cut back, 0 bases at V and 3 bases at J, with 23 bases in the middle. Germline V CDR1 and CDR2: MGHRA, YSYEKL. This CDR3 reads CASSQDWISGRASYYGYTF. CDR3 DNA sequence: TGCGCCAGCAGCCAAGATTGGATATCGGGCAGGGCTTCCTACTATGGCTACACCTTC.

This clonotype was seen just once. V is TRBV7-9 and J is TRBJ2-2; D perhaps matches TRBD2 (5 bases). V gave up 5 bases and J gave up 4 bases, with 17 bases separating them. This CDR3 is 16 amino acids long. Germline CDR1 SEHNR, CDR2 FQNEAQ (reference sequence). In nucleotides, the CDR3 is TGTGCCAGCAGCATAACTGGGCAGGCGGGCACCGGGGAGCTGTTTTTT. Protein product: CASSITGQAGTGELFF.

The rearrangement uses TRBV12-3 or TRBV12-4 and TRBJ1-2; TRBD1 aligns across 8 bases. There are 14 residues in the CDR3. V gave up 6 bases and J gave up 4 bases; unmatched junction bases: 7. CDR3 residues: CASRPWTGLYGYTF. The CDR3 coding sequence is TGTGCCAGCAGACCCTGGACAGGGCTCTATGGCTACACCTTC.

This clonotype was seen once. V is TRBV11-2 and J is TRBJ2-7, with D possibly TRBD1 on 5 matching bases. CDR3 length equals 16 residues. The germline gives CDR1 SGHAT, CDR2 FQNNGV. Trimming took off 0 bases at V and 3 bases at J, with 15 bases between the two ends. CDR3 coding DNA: TGTGCCAGCAGCTTAGATCGGGCGGACACGGGCTACGAGCAGTACTTC. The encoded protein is CASSLDRADTGYEQYF.

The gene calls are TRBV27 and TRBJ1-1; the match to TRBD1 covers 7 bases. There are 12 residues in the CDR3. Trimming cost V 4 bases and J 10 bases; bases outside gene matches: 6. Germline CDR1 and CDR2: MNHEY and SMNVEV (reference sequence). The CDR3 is CASSSLDRVAFF. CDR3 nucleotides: TGTGCCAGCAGTTCTTTAGACAGGGTAGCTTTCTTT.

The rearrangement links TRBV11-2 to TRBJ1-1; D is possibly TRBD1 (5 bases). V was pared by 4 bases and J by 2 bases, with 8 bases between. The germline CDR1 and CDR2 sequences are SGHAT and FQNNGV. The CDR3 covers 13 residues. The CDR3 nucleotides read TGTGCCAGCAGCTGGGACCCCAACACTGAAGCTTTCTTT. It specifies CASSWDPNTEAFF.

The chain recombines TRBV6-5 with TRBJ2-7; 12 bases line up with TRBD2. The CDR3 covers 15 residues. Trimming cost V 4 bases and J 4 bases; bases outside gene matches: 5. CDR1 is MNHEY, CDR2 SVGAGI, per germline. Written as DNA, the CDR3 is TGTGCCAGCAGTTCCCTAGCGGGAGGGCCTTACGAGCAGTACTTC. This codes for CASSSLAGGPYEQYF.

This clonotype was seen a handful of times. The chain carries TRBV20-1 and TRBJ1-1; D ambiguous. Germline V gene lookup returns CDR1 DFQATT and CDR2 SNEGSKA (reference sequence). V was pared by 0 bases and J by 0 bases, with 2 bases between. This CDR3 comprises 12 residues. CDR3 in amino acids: CSARDMNTEAFF. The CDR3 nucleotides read TGCAGTGCTAGAGATATGAACACTGAAGCTTTCTTT.

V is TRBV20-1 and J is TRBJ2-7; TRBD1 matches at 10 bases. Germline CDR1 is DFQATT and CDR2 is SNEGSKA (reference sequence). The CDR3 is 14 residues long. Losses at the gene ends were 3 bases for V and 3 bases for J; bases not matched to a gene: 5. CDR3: CSARDRGRFYEQYF. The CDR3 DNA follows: TGCAGTGCTAGGGACAGGGGGAGATTCTACGAGCAGTACTTC.

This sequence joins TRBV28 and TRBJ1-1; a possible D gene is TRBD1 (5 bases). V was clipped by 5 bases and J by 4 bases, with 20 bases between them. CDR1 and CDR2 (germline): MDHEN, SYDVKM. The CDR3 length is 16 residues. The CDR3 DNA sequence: TGTGCCAGCAGTAGTCCCATTGCGCGGGGGAGCACTGAAGCTTTCTTT. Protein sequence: CASSSPIARGSTEAFF.

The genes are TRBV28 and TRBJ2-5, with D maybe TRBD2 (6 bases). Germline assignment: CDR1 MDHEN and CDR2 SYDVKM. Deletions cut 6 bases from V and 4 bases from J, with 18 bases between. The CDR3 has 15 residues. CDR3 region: CASSRTGLGGETQYF. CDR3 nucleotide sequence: TGTGCCAGCAGCCGCACCGGATTGGGGGGAGAGACCCAGTACTTC.

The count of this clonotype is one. CDR3 sequence: CASSETRTSGSPEQFF. The CDR3 bases are TGTGCCAGCAGTGAAACCCGGACTAGCGGGAGTCCTGAGCAGTTCTTC. V usage is TRBV2 and J usage is TRBJ2-1; 13 bases line up with TRBD2. Unmatched junction bases numbered 7, after V lost 2 bases and J lost 9 bases. The CDR3 extends over 16 amino acids. The germline CDR1 and CDR2 sequences are SNHLY and FYNNEI. The whole variable domain, remainder taken from reference TRBV2 and TRBJ2-1, is EPEVTQTPSHQVTQMGQEVILRCVPISNHLYFYWYRQILGQKVEFLVSFYNNEISEKSEIFDDQFSVERPDGSNFTLKIRSTKLEDSAMYFCASSETRTSGSPEQFFGPGTRLTVL.

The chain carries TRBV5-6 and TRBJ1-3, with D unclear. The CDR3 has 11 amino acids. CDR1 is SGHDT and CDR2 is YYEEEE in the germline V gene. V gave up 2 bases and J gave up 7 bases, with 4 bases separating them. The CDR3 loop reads CASSFANTIYF. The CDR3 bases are TGTGCCAGCAGCTTCGCCAACACCATATATTTT.

The CDR3: CASSTQTSGRETQYF. The CDR3 nucleotides are TGTGCCAGCAGTACGCAGACTAGCGGGAGGGAGACCCAGTACTTC. The rearrangement links TRBV27 to TRBJ2-5, with 13 bases that match TRBD2. The CDR3 spans 15 residues. Germline V gene sequence: CDR1 MNHEY, CDR2 SMNVEV (reference sequence). J gave up 5 bases and V 5 bases, and 5 bases lay outside the gene matches.

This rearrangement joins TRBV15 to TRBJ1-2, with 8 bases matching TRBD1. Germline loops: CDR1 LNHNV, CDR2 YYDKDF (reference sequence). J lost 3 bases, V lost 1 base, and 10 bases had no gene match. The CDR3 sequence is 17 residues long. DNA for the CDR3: TGTGCCACCAGCAGAGGCCATCCGGGACAGGAGGACTATGGCTACACCTTC. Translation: CATSRGHPGQEDYGYTF.